This entry features one TCR beta chain sequence. Which antigen it targets is not known. Base-call qualities are not available, and no considerably larger clone is one nucleotide away. TCRbeta CDR3 regions were amplified from genomic DNA by means of the immunoSEQ Assay, a bias-controlled multiplex PCR. As for how the authors treated the data: Within the assay, amplification of reference gene primers was used to estimate how many nucleated cells each sample contained. To quantify the absolute abundance of each unique TCRbeta CDR3 rearrangement, sequence reads were collapsed and filtered. For each sample, productive Simpson clonality was calculated by taking the square root of Simpson's diversity index across productive rearrangements. This is the immuneACCESS table as TCRdb keeps it, with only in-frame sequences that have V and J called. A part of the clones is gone; compared with another copy, unresolved V genes explain less than half, and the rest is unexplained. That table is the source of V, J and clone size, and D and trimming were worked out from the DNA. The sample contains a few hundred thousand clones, around 88% of them found a single time. Of the sample, 2% to 2.5% is held by the ten largest clones.

Participants in the prospective study were enrolled through a virtual design, were aged roughly 18 to 100 years, and lived in about two dozen United States geographic areas. To assign participants to cohorts, the prospective study relied on clinical history that participants themselves reported in a screening survey and a study questionnaire. Each participant in the prospective study had whole blood, serum and a nasopharyngeal or oropharyngeal swab collected by mobile phlebotomists. Over a roughly 2-month period, participants in the prospective study had the option of providing additional blood draws and questionnaires. Before DNA extraction, prospective study blood samples were shipped either frozen or at room temperature. This record comes from a study of blood T cell repertoires in COVID-19 (TCRdb year 2020). For context, the study as a whole: Collaborator samples came from the United States, Italy and Spain and covered acute and convalescent phases of COVID-19. The prospective study material was composed of cDNA or gDNA derived from T cells, B-cell-depleted T cells, or PBMCs. Deeply sampled blood TCRbeta repertoires from subjects exposed to, actively infected with, or recovered from COVID-19 were included in the dataset. The repertoires were released in a freely available public database intended as a resource for research on the immune response to SARS-CoV-2. The samples were drawn from the first 160 participants of the ongoing ImmuneRACE study and from 950 to 1,500 subjects provided by 6 global collaborators. Nearly every sample came with metadata listing a de-identified subject ID, COVID-19 status, age in years and sex. HLA class I and class II types, where available, came from metadata supplied by the sample provider rather than from assay-based typing. Broad study findings and their caveats: The quantity of clinical and demographic metadata differed by source and by participant and was supplied without curation.

The sample comprised PBMCs or T cells enriched from blood (not recorded which). The clonotype was recovered from a woman aged 40 to 49 with acute COVID-19.

The base sequence is TGTGCCAGCACCCTAACTAGCGGGACGGGCCCCCACACAGATACGCAGTATTTT. Its protein reads: CASTLTSGTGPHTDTQYF. The chain is made from TRBV9 and TRBJ2-3; 10 junctional bases match TRBD2. The CDR3 holds 18 amino acids from the cysteine to the phenylalanine. Only the CDR3 portion is preserved as DNA: 54 bases, with reading frame beginning at the first base. V lost 6 bases and J lost 2 bases, and the count of bases not matched to a germline gene is 15. The germline V gene provides CDR1 SGDLS and CDR2 YYNGEE.